These 28 T cell receptor beta chains were sequenced from one sample in a study of cytomegalovirus exposure and HLA in healthy donors (dated by TCRdb to the late 2010s). Libraries were made using the immunoSEQ multiplex PCR assay. For the multiplex PCR, a mixture combining 60 forward primers for TCR Vbeta segments and 13 reverse primers for TCR Jbeta segments was used. In its TCRdb copy, this immuneACCESS table keeps in-frame sequences only and misses some clones. Where compared with another copy, unresolved V genes explain less than half of these, and the others have no known cause. This sample comprises 90,000 to 110,000 clones, around 70% of them detected only once. The ten biggest clones cover 5.4% of the sample. The sample consisted of PBMCs. All receptors come from a woman in her sixties or seventies in good health and CMV-seropositive.

The chain has TRBV30 and TRBJ1-1, with 8 bases matching TRBD1. V dropped 0 bases and J dropped 3; count of bases not matched to a gene: 6. CDR1 and CDR2 from the germline V gene are GTSNPN and SVGIG (reference sequence). CDR3 length: 15 residues. The CDR3 coding sequence is TGTGCCTGGAGTGTAACACCACAGGGGGACACTGAAGCTTTCTTT. Translation gives CAWSVTPQGDTEAFF.

CDR3 in DNA: TGTGCCAGCAGCGCGATGAGGACTTCCAACACCGGGGAGCTGTTTTTT. Amino acid sequence: CASSAMRTSNTGELFF. V gene TRBV6-6 combines with J gene TRBJ2-2, with a weak D call TRBD2 (5 bases). This CDR3 is built from 16 residues. Germline CDR1 MNHNY, CDR2 SVGAGI (reference sequence). Trimming cost V 6 bases and J 2 bases, with 16 bases left between them.

This clone was picked up one time. The chain combines TRBV7-9 with TRBJ1-6, with 8 bases lining up with TRBD1. Germline V gene lookup returns CDR1 SEHNR and CDR2 FQNEAQ (reference sequence). CDR3 length equals 16 residues. V dropped 1 base and J dropped 7; count of bases not matched to a gene: 6. CDR3 amino acids: CASSLGERQGNSPLHF. The CDR3 nucleotides are TGTGCCAGCAGCTTAGGGGAGAGACAGGGGAATTCACCCCTCCACTTT.

As concerns this clone: Compared with germline, one end of the junction differs, possibly owing to a read error. The genes are TRBV10-3 and TRBJ2-1; 11 bases map to TRBD2. Germline loops: CDR1 ENHRY, CDR2 SYGVKD. The CDR3 covers 16 residues. The CDR3 sequence: CASSAVSGGAGNEQFF. DNA for the CDR3: TGTGCCAGCAGTGCGGTTAGCGGGGGGGCGGGGAATGAGCAGTTCTTC.

This rearrangement joins TRBV29-1 to TRBJ1-2; 7 bases match TRBD1. Germline CDR1 SQVTM, CDR2 ANQGSEA. The V gene end was trimmed by 6 bases and the J gene end by 2 bases; junction bases not matched to a gene: 6. CDR3 length: 13 residues. CDR3 nucleotide sequence: TGCAGCGTGGGACAGTCAAACAACTATGGCTACACCTTC. Protein: CSVGQSNNYGYTF.

V usage is TRBV5-1 and J usage is TRBJ1-1; 9 bases line up with TRBD1. This CDR3 spans 14 amino acids. The germline V gene has CDR1 SGHRS and CDR2 YFSETQ. Losses at the gene ends were 3 bases for V and 8 bases for J; bases not matched to a gene: 8. In DNA, the CDR3 is TGCGCCAGCAGCTGGCCGGGACAGGGTGAGGAAGCTTTCTTT. Protein sequence: CASSWPGQGEEAFF.

The chain carries TRBV6-1 and TRBJ1-6; maybe TRBD1 (5 bases). CDR1 is MNHNS, CDR2 SASEGT, per germline. The CDR3 loop spans 13 amino acids. The V end lost 5 bases, the J end lost 10 bases, and 12 bases lay between the germline ends. CDR3 bases: TGTGCCAGCAGTATCGGGTCAGGGTCACCCCTCCACTTT. Translation gives CASSIGSGSPLHF.

The chain combines TRBV5-8 with TRBJ1-5; TRBD1 aligns across 10 bases. In germline, CDR1 is SGHTS, CDR2 YDEGEE. Losses at the gene ends were 4 bases for V and 4 bases for J; bases not matched to a gene: 8. The CDR3 sequence is 16 residues long. The CDR3 DNA reads as TGTGCCAGCAGCGCCCGGGACAGGGGTGGTAATCAGCCCCAGCATTTT. It yields the protein CASSARDRGGNQPQHF.

The V gene is TRBV11-2, the J gene TRBJ1-2; 9 nucleotides agree with TRBD1. The CDR3 contains 15 residues. Germline assignment: CDR1 SGHAT and CDR2 FQNNGV. V trimming: 3 bases; J trimming: 7 bases; junction bases outside the gene matches: 9. CDR3 coding DNA: TGTGCCAGCAGCTTCGGGACAGGGATTTTGTTTGGCTACACCTTC. This translates into CASSFGTGILFGYTF.

This clone was recorded a few times. This rearrangement joins TRBV19 to TRBJ2-1; 7 nucleotides align to TRBD1. Germline CDR1 is LNHDA and CDR2 is SQIVND (reference sequence). V lost 10 bases and J lost 8; bases outside the gene matches: 14. The CDR3 consists of 14 residues. CDR3 DNA sequence: TGTGCCACCATCCCGAGGGGGCGGAGAGATGAGCAGTTCTTC. The encoded protein is CATIPRGRRDEQFF.

This clone was observed a handful of times. The rearrangement links TRBV19 to TRBJ2-7; TRBD2 is a possible D gene (6 bases). Trimming cost V 1 base and J 1 base, with 11 bases left between them. The germline V gene encodes CDR1 LNHDA and CDR2 SQIVND (reference sequence). The CDR3 contains 15 residues. CDR3 DNA sequence: TGTGCCAGTAGTATAGGGCGGGGTCCATCCTACGAGCAGTACTTC. Encoded protein: CASSIGRGPSYEQYF.

In this sample, this clone turned up a few times. The J gene is TRBJ2-7, the V gene TRBV6-5; TRBD1 might be the D (6 bases). Germline lookup yields CDR1 MNHEY and CDR2 SVGAGI. Between the trimmed V and J ends, which lost 5 bases and 3 bases, there was a span of 8 bases. The CDR3 contains 12 residues. The CDR3 loop is CASSIQGYEQYF. The CDR3 DNA reads as TGTGCCAGCAGTATACAGGGCTACGAGCAGTACTTC.

This sequence joins TRBV19 and TRBJ1-1; 7 bases are a match to TRBD1. The CDR3 is made up of 13 amino acids. Trimming at V came to 0 bases and at J to 7 bases, leaving 2 bases not matched to a gene. Per germline, CDR1 LNHDA and CDR2 SQIVND (reference sequence). The CDR3 loop reads CASSIDRQGEAFF. DNA for the CDR3: TGTGCCAGTAGTATAGATAGACAGGGTGAAGCTTTCTTT.

The chain joins TRBV27 to TRBJ1-2; D uncertain. CDR1 is MNHEY and CDR2 is SMNVEV in the germline V gene (reference sequence). The CDR3 spans 15 residues. V was pared by 4 bases and J by 4 bases, with 16 bases between. In DNA form, the CDR3 reads TGTGCCAGCAGTTCCCCCTCCACGGGATTCTATGGCTACACCTTC. Protein: CASSSPSTGFYGYTF.

The chain recombines TRBV13 with TRBJ1-1; D might be TRBD1 (5 bases). V was trimmed by 0 bases and J by 10 bases, leaving 9 bases between them. Per the germline V gene, CDR1 is PRHDT and CDR2 is FYEKMQ (reference sequence). The length of the CDR3 is 12 residues. CDR3 coding DNA: TGTGCCAGCAGCTTAGGTGCCGGGGGAGCTTTCTTT. Translated, it gives CASSLGAGGAFF. Complete variable domain (other parts from reference TRBV13 and TRBJ1-1): AAGVIQSPRHLIKEKRETATLKCYPIPRHDTVYWYQQGPGQDPQFLISFYEKMQSDKGSIPDRFSAQQFSDYHSELNMSSLELGDSALYFCASSLGAGGAFFGQGTRLTVV.

The chain joins TRBV5-1 to TRBJ1-2; D ambiguous. The germline V gene has CDR1 SGHRS and CDR2 YFSETQ. With 3 bases removed from V and 4 bases from J, the gap between germline ends came to 13 bases. CDR3 length equals 14 residues. The CDR3 bases are TGCGCCAGCAGCTCGACGGGTCGGGGCTATGGCTACACCTTC. This encodes CASSSTGRGYGYTF. Combining the CDR3 with reference TRBV5-1 and TRBJ1-2 gives the whole variable domain KAGVTQTPRYLIKTRGQQVTLSCSPISGHRSVSWYQQTPGQGLQFLFEYFSETQRNKGNFPGRFSGRQFSNSRSEMNVSTLELGDSALYLCASSSTGRGYGYTFGSGTRLTVV.

V is TRBV6-6 and J is TRBJ2-3, with D unclear. Per the germline V gene, CDR1 is MNHNY and CDR2 is SVGAGI (reference sequence). V shed 4 bases and J shed 0 bases, with 8 bases lying between them. This CDR3 has 14 residues. The CDR3 region is CASSSPPSTDTQYF. The CDR3 DNA reads TGTGCCAGCAGTTCCCCCCCAAGCACAGATACGCAGTATTTT.

This clone was counted a single time. The V and J genes are TRBV10-1 and TRBJ2-1; TRBD1 matches at 7 bases. The germline V gene encodes CDR1 WNHNN and CDR2 SYGVQD (reference sequence). This CDR3 is 15 amino acids long. J was trimmed by 0 bases and V by 8 bases; bases with no gene match: 7. The CDR3: CASRLRDSSYNEQFF. The CDR3 DNA follows: TGCGCCAGCCGGCTCCGGGACAGCTCCTACAATGAGCAGTTCTTC.

This chain uses TRBV11-3 with TRBJ2-2, with 12 positions matching TRBD1. Germline loops: CDR1 SGHNT, CDR2 YENEEA. J lost 6 bases, V lost 5 bases, and 7 bases had no gene match. The CDR3 consists of 16 residues. The CDR3 region is CASSPPGQGASGELFF. CDR3 nucleotides: TGTGCCAGCAGCCCACCGGGACAGGGGGCCTCCGGGGAGCTGTTTTTT.

The rearrangement uses TRBV29-1 and TRBJ2-1; 11 bases match TRBD2. Germline CDR1 is SQVTM and CDR2 is ANQGSEA. J lost 10 bases, V lost 5 bases, and 10 bases had no gene match. The CDR3 extends over 14 amino acids. The CDR3 coding sequence is TGCAGCGTTTCCGCTAGCGGGGGGCCGTGGGAGCAGTTCTTC. This encodes CSVSASGGPWEQFF.

CDR3 region: CASSLEGPSEAFF. CDR3 sequence (DNA): TGCGCCAGCAGCTTGGAGGGGCCTAGTGAAGCTTTCTTT. This chain connects TRBV5-1 to TRBJ1-1, with TRBD1 as a possible D gene (5 bases). Trimming removed 0 bases at V and 7 bases at J, with 10 bases between. The germline gives CDR1 SGHRS, CDR2 YFSETQ. The CDR3 consists of 13 residues.

The genes are TRBV2 and TRBJ2-5; tentatively, D is TRBD2 (5 bases). The ends were cut back, 1 base at V and 9 bases at J, with 9 bases in the middle. The CDR3 runs to 12 residues. The germline gives CDR1 SNHLY, CDR2 FYNNEI. The CDR3 region is CASSEERRPQYF. DNA of the CDR3: TGTGCCAGCAGTGAAGAACGGAGGCCCCAGTACTTC.

This clone was counted between two and nine times. The gene calls are TRBV6-5 and TRBJ1-1; D gene unclear. V was cut by 0 bases and J by 1 base, with 9 bases left in between. CDR3 length equals 15 residues. CDR1 and CDR2 (germline): MNHEY, SVGAGI. The CDR3 reads CASSYSSSGNTEAFF. The CDR3 DNA follows: TGTGCCAGCAGTTACTCGTCGAGCGGGAACACTGAAGCTTTCTTT.

V gene TRBV7-8 combines with J gene TRBJ1-3, with a tentative D call TRBD1 (6 bases). V was pared by 3 bases and J by 0 bases, with 18 bases between. CDR1 and CDR2 from the germline V gene are SGHVS and FQNEAQ. The CDR3 is 18 residues long. Here the CDR3 reads CASSFPSGHPSSGNTIYF. The CDR3 region has the DNA TGTGCCAGCAGCTTCCCCTCGGGACATCCGAGCTCTGGAAACACCATATATTTT.

The V and J genes are TRBV5-6 and TRBJ1-5; unclear D gene. CDR1 is SGHDT and CDR2 is YYEEEE in the germline V gene. V lost 1 base to trimming and J lost 2 bases, with 16 bases between them. The CDR3 covers 17 residues. CDR3 residues: CASSLNSRGWGNQPQHF. CDR3 DNA sequence: TGTGCCAGCAGCTTGAATTCCCGGGGATGGGGCAATCAGCCCCAGCATTTT.

The chain is built from TRBV5-1 and TRBJ2-7, with 8 bases aligning to TRBD2. The CDR3 has 14 residues. V shed 5 bases, J shed 5 bases, and the junction held 9 bases outside the gene matches. The germline gives CDR1 SGHRS, CDR2 YFSETQ. CDR3 in amino acids: CASSYRGGSDEQYF. The CDR3 region has the DNA TGCGCCAGCAGTTACCGGGGGGGCTCGGACGAGCAGTACTTC.

As for this clone: No conserved phenylalanine or tryptophan ends this CDR3, so it is likely a read error. The chain couples TRBV27 to TRBJ1-2, with D possibly being TRBD1 (5 bases). The V and J ends lost 0 bases and 7 bases respectively, with 9 bases between them. CDR3 length: 13 amino acids. The germline V gene encodes CDR1 MNHEY and CDR2 SMNVEV (reference sequence). The CDR3 region is CASSLSTGTGYTS. The DNA for the CDR3 is TGTGCCAGCAGTTTATCGACCGGGACTGGCTACACCTCC.

The table lists this clone with a few counts. The chain has TRBV30 and TRBJ1-5; a weak D match, TRBD1 (5 bases). V shed 0 bases and J shed 0 bases, with 9 bases lying between them. CDR1 is GTSNPN, CDR2 SVGIG, per germline (reference sequence). The CDR3 runs to 15 residues. In DNA, the CDR3 is TGTGCCTGGAGTGTACAGGTCGGTAGCAATCAGCCCCAGCATTTT. Amino acid sequence: CAWSVQVGSNQPQHF.